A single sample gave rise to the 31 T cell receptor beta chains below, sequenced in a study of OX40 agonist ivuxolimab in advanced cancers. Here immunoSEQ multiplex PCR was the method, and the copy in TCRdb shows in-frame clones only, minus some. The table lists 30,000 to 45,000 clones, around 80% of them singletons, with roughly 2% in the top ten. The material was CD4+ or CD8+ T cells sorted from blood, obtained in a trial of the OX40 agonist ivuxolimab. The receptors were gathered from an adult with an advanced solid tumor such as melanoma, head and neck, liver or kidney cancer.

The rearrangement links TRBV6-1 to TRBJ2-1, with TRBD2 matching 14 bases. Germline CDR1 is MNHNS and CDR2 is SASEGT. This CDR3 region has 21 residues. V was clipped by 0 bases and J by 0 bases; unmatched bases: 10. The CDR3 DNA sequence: TGTGCCAGCAGTGAAGCCCGGGGACTAGCGGGAGACCCGAGCTCCTACAATGAGCAGTTCTTC. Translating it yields CASSEARGLAGDPSSYNEQFF.

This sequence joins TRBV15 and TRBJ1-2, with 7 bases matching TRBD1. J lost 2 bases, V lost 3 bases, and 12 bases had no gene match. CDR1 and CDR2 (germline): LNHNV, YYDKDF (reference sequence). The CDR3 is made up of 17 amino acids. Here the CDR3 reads CATSRSRGQRLNYGYTF. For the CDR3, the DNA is TGTGCCACCAGCAGGTCTAGGGGACAGCGCCTAAACTATGGCTACACCTTC.

CDR3 nucleotide sequence: TGTGCCAGCAGCCCAAGAATAGGGGGGACAGATACGCAGTATTTT. It is translated as CASSPRIGGTDTQYF. The V gene is TRBV7-8, the J gene TRBJ2-3, with D perhaps matching TRBD1 or TRBD2 (6 bases each). Trimming took off 5 bases at V and 3 bases at J, with 15 bases between the two ends. CDR3 length equals 15 residues. Germline CDR1 and CDR2: SGHVS and FQNEAQ.

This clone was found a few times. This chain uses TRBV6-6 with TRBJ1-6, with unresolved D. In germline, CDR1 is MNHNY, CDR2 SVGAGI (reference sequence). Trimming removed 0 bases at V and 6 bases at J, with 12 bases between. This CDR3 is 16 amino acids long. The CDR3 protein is CASSYSTRSPNSPLHF. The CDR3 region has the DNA TGTGCCAGCAGTTACTCTACTAGATCCCCTAATTCACCCCTCCACTTT.

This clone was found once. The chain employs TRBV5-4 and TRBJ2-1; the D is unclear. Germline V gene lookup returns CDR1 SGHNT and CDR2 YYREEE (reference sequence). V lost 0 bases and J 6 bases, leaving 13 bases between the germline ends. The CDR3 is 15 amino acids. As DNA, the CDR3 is TGTGCCAGCAGCTTGGCGACAATTACCTGCAATGAGCAGTTCTTC. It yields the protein CASSLATITCNEQFF.

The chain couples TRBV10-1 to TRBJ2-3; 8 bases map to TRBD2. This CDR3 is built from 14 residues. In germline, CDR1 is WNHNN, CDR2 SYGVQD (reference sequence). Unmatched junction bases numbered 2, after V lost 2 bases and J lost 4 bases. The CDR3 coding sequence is TGCGCCAGCAGTGAGCCGGGAGGGGCAGATACGCAGTATTTT. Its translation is CASSEPGGADTQYF.

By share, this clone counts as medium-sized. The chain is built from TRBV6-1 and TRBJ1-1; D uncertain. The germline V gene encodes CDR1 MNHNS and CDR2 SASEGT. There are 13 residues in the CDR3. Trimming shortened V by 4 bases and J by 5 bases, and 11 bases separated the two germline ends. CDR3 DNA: TGTGCCAGCAGTGTTGATGTGGGGACTGAAGCTTTCTTT. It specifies CASSVDVGTEAFF.

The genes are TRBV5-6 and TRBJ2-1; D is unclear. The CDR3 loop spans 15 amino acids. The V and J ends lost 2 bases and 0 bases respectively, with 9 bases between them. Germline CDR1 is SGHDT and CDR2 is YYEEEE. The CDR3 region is CASSFRQSSYNEQFF. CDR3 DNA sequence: TGTGCCAGCAGCTTCAGGCAGAGCTCCTACAATGAGCAGTTCTTC.

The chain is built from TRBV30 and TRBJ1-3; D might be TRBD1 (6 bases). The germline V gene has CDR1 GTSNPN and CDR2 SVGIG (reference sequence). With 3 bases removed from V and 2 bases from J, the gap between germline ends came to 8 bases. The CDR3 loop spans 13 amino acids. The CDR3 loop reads CAWRAGAGNTIYF. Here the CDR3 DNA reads TGTGCCTGGAGGGCAGGGGCTGGAAACACCATATATTTT.

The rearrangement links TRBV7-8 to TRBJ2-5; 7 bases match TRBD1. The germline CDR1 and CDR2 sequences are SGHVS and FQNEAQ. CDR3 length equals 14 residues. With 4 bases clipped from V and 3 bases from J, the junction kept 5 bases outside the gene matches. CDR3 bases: TGTGCCAGCAGCTCAGGGGGTAGGGAAGAGACCCAGTACTTC. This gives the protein CASSSGGREETQYF.

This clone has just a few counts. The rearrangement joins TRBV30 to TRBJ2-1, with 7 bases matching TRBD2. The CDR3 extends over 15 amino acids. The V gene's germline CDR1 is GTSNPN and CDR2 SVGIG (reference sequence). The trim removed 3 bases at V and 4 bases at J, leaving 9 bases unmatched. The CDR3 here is CAWRTWGGAYNEQFF. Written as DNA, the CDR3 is TGTGCCTGGAGAACGTGGGGGGGAGCTTACAATGAGCAGTTCTTC.

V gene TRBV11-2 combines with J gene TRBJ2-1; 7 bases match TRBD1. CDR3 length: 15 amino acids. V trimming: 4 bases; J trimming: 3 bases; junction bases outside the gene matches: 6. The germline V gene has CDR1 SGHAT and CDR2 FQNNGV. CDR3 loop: CASSYYRGVYNEQFF. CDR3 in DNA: TGTGCCAGCAGCTACTACAGGGGTGTCTACAATGAGCAGTTCTTC.

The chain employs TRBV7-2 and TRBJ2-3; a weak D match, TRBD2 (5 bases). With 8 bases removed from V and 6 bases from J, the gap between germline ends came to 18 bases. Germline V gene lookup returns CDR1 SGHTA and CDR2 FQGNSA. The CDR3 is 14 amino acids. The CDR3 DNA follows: TGTGCCAGCTCGAGCAGCGGAAGAGTGGATACGCAGTATTTT. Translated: CASSSSGRVDTQYF.

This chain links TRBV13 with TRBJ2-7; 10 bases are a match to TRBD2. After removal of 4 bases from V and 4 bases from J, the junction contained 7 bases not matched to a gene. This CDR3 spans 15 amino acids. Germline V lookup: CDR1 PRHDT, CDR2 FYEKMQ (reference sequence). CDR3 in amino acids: CASSSLFSGRYEQYF. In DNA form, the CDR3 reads TGTGCCAGCAGCTCCTTGTTTAGCGGGAGGTACGAGCAGTACTTC.

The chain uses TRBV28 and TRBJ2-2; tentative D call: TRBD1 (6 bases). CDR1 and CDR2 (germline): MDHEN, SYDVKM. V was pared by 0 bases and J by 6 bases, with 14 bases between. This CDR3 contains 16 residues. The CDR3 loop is CASSLWTTRGSGELFF. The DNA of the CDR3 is TGTGCCAGCAGTTTATGGACTACTAGGGGGTCCGGGGAGCTGTTTTTT.

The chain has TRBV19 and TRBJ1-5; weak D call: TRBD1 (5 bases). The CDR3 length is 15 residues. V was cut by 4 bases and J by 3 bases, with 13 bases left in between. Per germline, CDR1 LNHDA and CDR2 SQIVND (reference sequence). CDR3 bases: TGTGCCAGTAGTAGGGGAGGGGATGCCAATCAGCCCCAGCATTTT. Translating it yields CASSRGGDANQPQHF.

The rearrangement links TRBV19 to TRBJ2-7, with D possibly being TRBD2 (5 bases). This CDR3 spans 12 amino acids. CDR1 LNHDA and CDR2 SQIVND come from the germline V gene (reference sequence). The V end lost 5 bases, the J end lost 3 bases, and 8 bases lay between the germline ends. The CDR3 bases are TGTGCCAGTAGTGTACGGGGCTACGAGCAGTACTTC. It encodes CASSVRGYEQYF.

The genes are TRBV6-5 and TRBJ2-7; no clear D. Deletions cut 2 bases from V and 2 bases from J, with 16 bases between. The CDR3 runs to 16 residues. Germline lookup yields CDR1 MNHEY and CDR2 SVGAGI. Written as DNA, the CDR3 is TGTGCCAGCAGTTACACCTATCCGGCAGGTACCTACGAGCAGTACTTC. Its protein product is CASSYTYPAGTYEQYF.

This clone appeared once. CDR3 coding DNA: TGTGCCAGCAGTCAGGGTTCCTCTGGGGCCAACGTCCTGACTTTC. Protein sequence: CASSQGSSGANVLTF. V gene TRBV2 combines with J gene TRBJ2-6; D is possibly TRBD1 (5 bases). This CDR3 contains 15 residues. The germline V gene has CDR1 SNHLY and CDR2 FYNNEI. V lost 5 bases to trimming and J lost 0 bases, with 8 bases between them.

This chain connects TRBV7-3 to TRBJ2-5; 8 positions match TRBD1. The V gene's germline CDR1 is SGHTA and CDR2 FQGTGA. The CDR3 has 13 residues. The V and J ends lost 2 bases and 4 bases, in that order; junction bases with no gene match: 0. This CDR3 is CASSLGTGETQYF. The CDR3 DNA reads TGTGCCAGCAGCTTAGGGACAGGAGAGACCCAGTACTTC.

The CDR3: CASSLAGTSNTQYF. In DNA form, the CDR3 reads TGTGCCAGCAGCTTAGCTGGGACCTCGAATACGCAGTATTTT. The chain is built from TRBV7-9 and TRBJ2-3, with D possibly called TRBD1 or TRBD2 (5 bases each). CDR1 SEHNR and CDR2 FQNEAQ come from the germline V gene (reference sequence). V shed 0 bases and J shed 7 bases, with 11 bases lying between them. The CDR3 extends over 14 amino acids.

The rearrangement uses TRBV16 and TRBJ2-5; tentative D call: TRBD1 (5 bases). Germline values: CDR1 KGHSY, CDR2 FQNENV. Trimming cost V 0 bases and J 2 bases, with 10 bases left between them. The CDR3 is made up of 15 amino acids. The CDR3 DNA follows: TGTGCCAGCAGCCAATCCAGGGTGCGACAAGAGACCCAGTACTTC. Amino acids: CASSQSRVRQETQYF.

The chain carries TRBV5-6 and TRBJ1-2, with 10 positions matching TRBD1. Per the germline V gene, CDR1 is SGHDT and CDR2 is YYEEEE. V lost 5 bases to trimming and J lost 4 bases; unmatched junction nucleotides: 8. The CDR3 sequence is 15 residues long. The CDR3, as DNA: TGTGCCAGCAGTGTGGACAGGGGGAAGGCCTATGGCTACACCTTC. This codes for CASSVDRGKAYGYTF.

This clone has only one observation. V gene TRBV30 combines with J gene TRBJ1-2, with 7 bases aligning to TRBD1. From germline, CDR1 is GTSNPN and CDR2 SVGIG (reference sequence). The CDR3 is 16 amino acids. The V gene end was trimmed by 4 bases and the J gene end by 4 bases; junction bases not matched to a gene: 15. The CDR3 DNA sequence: TGTGCCTGGATGAGCGCGGAGGGGGCGCCTGGCTATGGCTACACCTTC. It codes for CAWMSAEGAPGYGYTF.

CDR3 amino acids: CASSDWSSGANVLTF. CDR3 sequence (DNA): TGTGCCAGCAGTGACTGGTCATCTGGGGCCAACGTCCTGACTTTC. This chain links TRBV2 with TRBJ2-6; D gene ambiguous. V lost 3 bases and J lost 1, with 7 bases in between. CDR1 and CDR2 (germline): SNHLY, FYNNEI. This CDR3 is built from 15 residues.

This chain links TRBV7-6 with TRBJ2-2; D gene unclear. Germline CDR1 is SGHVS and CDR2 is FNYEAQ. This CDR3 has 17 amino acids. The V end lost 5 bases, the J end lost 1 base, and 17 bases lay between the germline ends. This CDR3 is CASSPLRVNRNTGELFF. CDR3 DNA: TGTGCCAGCAGCCCACTAAGGGTGAATCGGAACACCGGGGAGCTGTTTTTT.

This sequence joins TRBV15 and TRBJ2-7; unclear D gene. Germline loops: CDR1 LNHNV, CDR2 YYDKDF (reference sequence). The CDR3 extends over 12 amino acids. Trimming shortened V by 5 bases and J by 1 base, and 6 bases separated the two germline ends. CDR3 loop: CATSVSSYEQYF. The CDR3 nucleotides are TGTGCCACCAGCGTATCATCCTACGAGCAGTACTTC. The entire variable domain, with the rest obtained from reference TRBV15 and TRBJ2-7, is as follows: DAMVIQNPRYQVTQFGKPVTLSCSQTLNHNVMYWYQQKSSQAPKLLFHYYDKDFNNEADTPDNFQSRRPNTSFCFLDIRSPGLGDTAMYLCATSVSSYEQYFGPGTRLTVT.

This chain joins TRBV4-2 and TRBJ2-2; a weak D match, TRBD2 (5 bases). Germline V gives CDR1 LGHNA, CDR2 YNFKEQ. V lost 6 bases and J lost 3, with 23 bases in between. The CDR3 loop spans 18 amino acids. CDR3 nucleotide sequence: TGTGCCAGCAGTGATGCTACACTAGGAGGCGTCGACACCGGGGAGCTGTTTTTT. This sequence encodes CASSDATLGGVDTGELFF.

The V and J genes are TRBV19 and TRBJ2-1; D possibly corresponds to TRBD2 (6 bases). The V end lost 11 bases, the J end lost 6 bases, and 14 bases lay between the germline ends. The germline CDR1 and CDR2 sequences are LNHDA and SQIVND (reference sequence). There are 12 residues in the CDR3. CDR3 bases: TGTGCCTCCGGGAGCGCTGCCAATGAGCAGTTCTTC. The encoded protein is CASGSAANEQFF.

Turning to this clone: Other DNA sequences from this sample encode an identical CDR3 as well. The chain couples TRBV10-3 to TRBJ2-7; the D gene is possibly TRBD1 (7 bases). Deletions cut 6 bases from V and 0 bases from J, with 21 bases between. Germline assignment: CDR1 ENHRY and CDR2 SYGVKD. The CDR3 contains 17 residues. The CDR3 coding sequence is TGTGCCATCAGCGGAGGGACAGCCCTTGGAGGCTCCTACGAGCAGTACTTC. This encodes CAISGGTALGGSYEQYF.

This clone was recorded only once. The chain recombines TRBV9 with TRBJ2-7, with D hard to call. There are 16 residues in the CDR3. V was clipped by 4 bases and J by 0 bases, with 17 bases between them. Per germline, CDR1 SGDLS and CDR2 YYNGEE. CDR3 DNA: TGTGCCAGCAGCCCCCGAGCTACGGCGAGCTCCTACGAGCAGTACTTC. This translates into CASSPRATASSYEQYF.